Below are 26 T cell receptor beta chains sequenced from a single sample in a study of blood T cell repertoires in COVID-19. Profiling relied on immunoSEQ multiplex PCR, and the TCRdb table lists in-frame clones only, not all of them. The profile shows roughly 260,000 clones, under 90% of them singletons. Sequencing was carried out using PBMCs or T cells enriched from blood (not recorded which). The source is a woman aged 40 to 50 who had been exposed to COVID-19.

The chain recombines TRBV29-1 with TRBJ1-1, with a tentative D call TRBD1 (6 bases). Germline CDR1 SQVTM, CDR2 ANQGSEA. V gave up 7 bases and J gave up 0 bases, with 12 bases separating them. This CDR3 has 13 residues. This CDR3 is CSAVRGLNTEAFF. For the CDR3, the DNA is TGCAGCGCTGTAAGGGGGTTGAACACTGAAGCTTTCTTT.

The chain combines TRBV28 with TRBJ1-2; 9 bases are a match to TRBD1. There are 14 residues in the CDR3. Germline CDR1 is MDHEN and CDR2 is SYDVKM. The ends lost 7 bases at V and 7 bases at J; junction bases unmatched: 10. This chain's CDR3 is CASKRPGQGGGYTF. The DNA for the CDR3 is TGTGCCAGCAAAAGACCGGGACAGGGAGGTGGCTACACCTTC.

The chain couples TRBV27 to TRBJ2-7, with 7 bases lining up with TRBD1. This CDR3 is built from 14 residues. V shed 6 bases and J 1 base; nucleotides not matched to a gene: 6. Germline CDR1 is MNHEY and CDR2 is SMNVEV (reference sequence). CDR3 sequence (DNA): TGTGCCAGCAGATCGGGACAGCGTTCCTACGAGCAGTACTTC. Translated, it gives CASRSGQRSYEQYF.

The chain couples TRBV30 to TRBJ1-3; D uncertain. Germline CDR1 reads GTSNPN; CDR2 reads SVGIG (reference sequence). The CDR3 extends over 15 amino acids. V shed 4 bases and J shed 0 bases, with 13 bases lying between them. The CDR3 DNA reads TGTGCCTGGACCGCAGGTGCTTTCTCTGGAAACACCATATATTTT. Protein product: CAWTAGAFSGNTIYF.

The V call is TRBV5-6, the J call TRBJ2-2; 8 nucleotides agree with TRBD1. Germline V gives CDR1 SGHDT, CDR2 YYEEEE. V gave up 3 bases and J gave up 2 bases; unmatched junction bases: 3. CDR3 length: 15 amino acids. The CDR3 nucleotides are TGTGCCAGCAGCTCAGGACAGGGAAACACCGGGGAGCTGTTTTTT. Translated: CASSSGQGNTGELFF.

This rearrangement joins TRBV9 to TRBJ1-4; 7 nucleotides line up with TRBD1. V lost 4 bases to trimming and J lost 8 bases; unmatched junction nucleotides: 11. The CDR3 runs 15 residues. The germline V gene encodes CDR1 SGDLS and CDR2 YYNGEE. The chain's CDR3 is CASSPRQGEKEKLFF. CDR3 DNA sequence: TGTGCCAGCAGCCCCCGACAGGGCGAGAAGGAAAAACTGTTTTTT.

V and J are TRBV11-1 and TRBJ1-1, with 8 bases identical to TRBD1. Losses at the gene ends were 3 bases for V and 4 bases for J; bases not matched to a gene: 4. This CDR3 has 14 amino acids. Germline V gene lookup returns CDR1 SGHAT and CDR2 FQDESV (reference sequence). The CDR3 nucleotides read TGTGCCAGCAGCTTTGGACAGGGTGGCACTGAAGCTTTCTTT. It codes for CASSFGQGGTEAFF.

This rearrangement joins TRBV9 to TRBJ2-1, with D tentatively TRBD2 (6 bases). Germline CDR1 and CDR2: SGDLS and YYNGEE. The CDR3 length is 16 residues. Deletions cut 1 base from V and 4 bases from J, with 15 bases between. This chain's CDR3 is CASSVSGASEYNEQFF. CDR3 coding DNA: TGTGCCAGCAGCGTAAGTGGGGCTAGCGAGTACAATGAGCAGTTCTTC. Based on the CDR3 plus reference TRBV9 and TRBJ2-1, the full variable domain is DSGVTQTPKHLITATGQRVTLRCSPRSGDLSVYWYQQSLDQGLQFLIQYYNGEERAKGNILERFSAQQFPDLHSELNLSSLELGDSALYFCASSVSGASEYNEQFFGPGTRLTVL.

The chain combines TRBV5-6 with TRBJ2-7; 7 nucleotides match TRBD1. Per the germline V gene, CDR1 is SGHDT and CDR2 is YYEEEE. The CDR3 sequence is 15 residues long. With V trimmed by 3 bases and J by 2 bases, 8 bases remained unmatched. The CDR3 loop reads CASSSERQGPYEQYF. As DNA, the CDR3 is TGTGCCAGCAGCTCGGAAAGACAGGGTCCCTACGAGCAGTACTTC.

The CDR3 loop reads CSASGRGGDTEAFF. The DNA for the CDR3 is TGCAGTGCTAGTGGTCGCGGGGGAGACACTGAAGCTTTCTTT. The chain couples TRBV20-1 to TRBJ1-1, with a possible D match to TRBD1 (5 bases). The ends were cut back, 3 bases at V and 3 bases at J, with 14 bases in the middle. The CDR3 totals 14 residues. Germline CDR1 is DFQATT and CDR2 is SNEGSKA (reference sequence).

The chain has TRBV7-9 and TRBJ1-1; no clear D. Germline CDR1 and CDR2: SEHNR and FQNEAQ (reference sequence). V was clipped by 4 bases and J by 3 bases, with 9 bases between them. The CDR3 is made up of 13 amino acids. The CDR3 nucleotides are TGTGCCAGCAGCTCCGGGTTGCACACTGAAGCTTTCTTT. Translation: CASSSGLHTEAFF.

The chain combines TRBV6-5 with TRBJ2-3; TRBD1 might be the D (6 bases). Trimming pared 8 bases from V and 0 bases from J, leaving 12 bases between. The CDR3 runs to 14 residues. Germline loops: CDR1 MNHEY, CDR2 SVGAGI. The CDR3 reads CASQDRPSTDTQYF. CDR3 DNA sequence: TGTGCCAGCCAGGACAGACCTAGCACAGATACGCAGTATTTT.

This CDR3 reads CAISGTSGGAVFGDTQYF. The DNA for the CDR3 is TGTGCCATCAGTGGGACTAGCGGGGGGGCAGTCTTCGGCGATACGCAGTATTTT. V and J are TRBV10-3 and TRBJ2-3, with 15 bases identical to TRBD2. The CDR3 length is 18 residues. Germline CDR1 and CDR2: ENHRY and SYGVKD. V shed 4 bases, J shed 6 bases, and the junction held 11 bases outside the gene matches.

V usage is TRBV28 and J usage is TRBJ1-3; TRBD1 is a possible D gene (6 bases). This CDR3 comprises 16 residues. The germline V gene has CDR1 MDHEN and CDR2 SYDVKM. Deletions cut 3 bases from V and 4 bases from J, with 16 bases between. CDR3 DNA sequence: TGTGCCAGCAGTTTGGGAGGGGGAACAGTAGGAAACACCATATATTTT. This encodes CASSLGGGTVGNTIYF.

V usage is TRBV11-1 and J usage is TRBJ1-1, with TRBD1 matching over 7 bases. Losses at the gene ends were 5 bases for V and 10 bases for J; bases not matched to a gene: 16. This CDR3 is built from 15 residues. Germline V lookup: CDR1 SGHAT, CDR2 FQDESV (reference sequence). CDR3 residues: CASSPRKGARVVAFF. Here the CDR3 DNA reads TGTGCCAGCAGCCCAAGGAAGGGGGCCCGGGTCGTAGCTTTCTTT.

The genes are TRBV19 and TRBJ1-2, with D uncertain. Between the trimmed V and J ends, which lost 3 bases and 4 bases, there was a span of 15 bases. This CDR3 comprises 15 residues. Per germline, CDR1 LNHDA and CDR2 SQIVND (reference sequence). CDR3 in DNA: TGTGCCAGTAGTATCGGAGGGATGGGGTTCTATGGCTACACCTTC. Translated, it gives CASSIGGMGFYGYTF.

The chain has TRBV7-8 and TRBJ2-2; 7 nucleotides line up with TRBD1. After removal of 8 bases from V and 0 bases from J, the junction contained 6 bases not matched to a gene. The CDR3 length is 15 residues. Germline V lookup: CDR1 SGHVS, CDR2 FQNEAQ. CDR3 amino acids: CASGKTGTNTGELFF. The DNA for the CDR3 is TGTGCCAGCGGCAAGACAGGGACGAACACCGGGGAGCTGTTTTTT.

This clone was detected a few times. The rearrangement uses TRBV28 and TRBJ1-2; D not certain. The germline CDR1 and CDR2 sequences are MDHEN and SYDVKM. The ends were cut back, 5 bases at V and 2 bases at J, with 6 bases in the middle. This CDR3 spans 12 amino acids. The CDR3 region is CASSEQNYGYTF. The CDR3 DNA reads as TGTGCCAGCAGTGAACAGAACTATGGCTACACCTTC.

The chain employs TRBV27 and TRBJ2-6; 9 nucleotides align to TRBD1. Trimming removed 7 bases from V and 1 base from J; junction bases left unmatched: 8. Per germline, CDR1 MNHEY and CDR2 SMNVEV (reference sequence). This CDR3 comprises 17 residues. In DNA, the CDR3 is TGTGCCAGCAAAGGTCTACAGGGGGCGTCTGGGGCCAACGTCCTGACTTTC. Translated, it gives CASKGLQGASGANVLTF.

The rearrangement links TRBV4-1 to TRBJ2-1; no clear D gene. The CDR3 is 17 residues long. Germline CDR1 and CDR2: MGHRA and YSYEKL. Deletions cut 0 bases from V and 0 bases from J, with 12 bases between. CDR3 amino acids: CASSQDFPVHSYNEQFF. CDR3 coding DNA: TGCGCCAGCAGCCAAGACTTTCCGGTTCACTCCTACAATGAGCAGTTCTTC.

CDR3 region: CASSSDRSPIYNEQFF. The DNA of the CDR3 is TGTGCCAGCAGTTCGGACAGGTCCCCGATTTACAATGAGCAGTTCTTC. V and J are TRBV28 and TRBJ2-1, with 7 positions matching TRBD1. CDR1 MDHEN and CDR2 SYDVKM come from the germline V gene. CDR3 length: 16 residues. With 4 bases clipped from V and 4 bases from J, the junction kept 10 bases outside the gene matches.

The chain uses TRBV2 and TRBJ1-1; 9 bases fit TRBD1. J lost 3 bases, V lost 6 bases, and 8 bases had no gene match. The CDR3 length is 15 residues. Looked up from germline, CDR1 is SNHLY and CDR2 is FYNNEI. For the CDR3, the DNA is TGTGCCAGCAGAGCGACCGGGACAGGGTACACTGAAGCTTTCTTT. Translated, it gives CASRATGTGYTEAFF.

This sequence joins TRBV5-1 and TRBJ1-3, with a tentative D call TRBD1 (6 bases). CDR3 length: 15 amino acids. Germline V gene lookup returns CDR1 SGHRS and CDR2 YFSETQ. The germline V and J ends were trimmed by 5 bases and 0 bases, with 12 bases remaining between them. The CDR3 region is CASRFGDNSGNTIYF. The DNA of the CDR3 is TGCGCCAGCAGGTTCGGGGACAACTCTGGAAACACCATATATTTT. The complete variable domain, with remaining parts taken from reference TRBV5-1 and TRBJ1-3, reads KAGVTQTPRYLIKTRGQQVTLSCSPISGHRSVSWYQQTPGQGLQFLFEYFSETQRNKGNFPGRFSGRQFSNSRSEMNVSTLELGDSALYLCASRFGDNSGNTIYFGEGSWLTVV.

This clone was detected once. The chain joins TRBV6-6 to TRBJ1-2; the match to TRBD1 covers 7 bases. This CDR3 is 17 amino acids long. Looked up from germline, CDR1 is MNHNY and CDR2 is SVGAGI (reference sequence). Trimming removed 5 bases from V and 2 bases from J; junction bases left unmatched: 14. The CDR3 reads CASSLSGTDRLNYGYTF. The DNA for the CDR3 is TGTGCCAGCAGTCTAAGTGGGACGGACAGGCTCAACTATGGCTACACCTTC.

The rearrangement uses TRBV5-1 and TRBJ2-7, with 7 bases aligning to TRBD1. CDR3 size: 15 residues. From germline, CDR1 is SGHRS and CDR2 YFSETQ. The V and J ends lost 3 bases and 6 bases, in that order; junction bases with no gene match: 12. The CDR3 coding sequence is TGCGCCAGCAGCTCCCAAGGGGGCTCTAGGGGCGAGCAGTACTTC. As protein: CASSSQGGSRGEQYF.

The CDR3 DNA reads as TGTGCCAGCAGTTCGACCAGGGGGATTGGGGAGCTGTTTTTT. Its translation is CASSSTRGIGELFF. The chain recombines TRBV6-2 or TRBV6-3 with TRBJ2-2; 7 positions agree with TRBD1. The J segment lost 8 bases and the V segment lost 4 bases, leaving 7 bases of the junction unmatched. Germline V lookup: CDR1 MNHEY, CDR2 SVGEGT. The length of the CDR3 is 14 residues.